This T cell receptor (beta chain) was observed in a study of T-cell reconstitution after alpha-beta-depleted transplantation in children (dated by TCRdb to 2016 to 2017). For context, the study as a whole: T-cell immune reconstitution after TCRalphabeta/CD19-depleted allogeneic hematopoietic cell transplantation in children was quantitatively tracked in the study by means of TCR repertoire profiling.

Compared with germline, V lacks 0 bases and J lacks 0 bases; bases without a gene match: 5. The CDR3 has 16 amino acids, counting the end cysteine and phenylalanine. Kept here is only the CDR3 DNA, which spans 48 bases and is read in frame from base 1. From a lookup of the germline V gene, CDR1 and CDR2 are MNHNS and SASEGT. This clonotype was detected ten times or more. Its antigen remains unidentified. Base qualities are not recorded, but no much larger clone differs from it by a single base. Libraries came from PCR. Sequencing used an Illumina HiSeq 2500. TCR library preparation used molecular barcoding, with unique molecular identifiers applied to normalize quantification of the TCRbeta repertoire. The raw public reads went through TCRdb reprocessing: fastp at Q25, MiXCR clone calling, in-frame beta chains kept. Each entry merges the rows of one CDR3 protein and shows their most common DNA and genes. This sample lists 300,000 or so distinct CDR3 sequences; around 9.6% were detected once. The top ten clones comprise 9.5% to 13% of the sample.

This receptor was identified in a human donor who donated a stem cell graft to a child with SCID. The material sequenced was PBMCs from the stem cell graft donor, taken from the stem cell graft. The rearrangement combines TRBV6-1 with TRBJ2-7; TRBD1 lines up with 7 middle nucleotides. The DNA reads TGTGCCAGCAGTGAAGCGGCCTGGGACAGCTCCTACGAGCAGTACTTC. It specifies CASSEAAWDSSYEQYF.